The sample holds a few counts of the clone carrying this TCR beta chain. Its antigen is currently unknown. This CDR3 contains 16 residues. The V end was cut by 2 bases, the J end by 0 bases, with 14 bases between. Germline V lookup: CDR1 MNHEY, CDR2 SVGEGT. This sample was included in a study of T cell responses to AZD1222 COVID-19 vaccine. Study findings and constraints: It should be noted that donors were predominantly white British and more often female, and clonal diversity was possibly underestimated. Vaccination with two AZD1222 doses was followed by a rise in Spike-specific TCR breadth and depth.

Assay: immunoSEQ multiplex PCR; the TCRdb copy retains only in-frame clones and omits some. Here the sample spans approximately 160,000 clones, around 88% being singletons. The material sequenced was peripheral blood, taken on day 0 of AZD1222 vaccination. This chain uses TRBV6-2 or TRBV6-3 with TRBJ2-7; tentatively, D is TRBD2 (6 bases). This TCR was recovered from an adult in good health. CDR3 bases: TGTGCCAGCAGTTACCGTTTCGGCGGGAACTCCTACGAGCAGTACTTC. This sequence encodes CASSYRFGGNSYEQYF.